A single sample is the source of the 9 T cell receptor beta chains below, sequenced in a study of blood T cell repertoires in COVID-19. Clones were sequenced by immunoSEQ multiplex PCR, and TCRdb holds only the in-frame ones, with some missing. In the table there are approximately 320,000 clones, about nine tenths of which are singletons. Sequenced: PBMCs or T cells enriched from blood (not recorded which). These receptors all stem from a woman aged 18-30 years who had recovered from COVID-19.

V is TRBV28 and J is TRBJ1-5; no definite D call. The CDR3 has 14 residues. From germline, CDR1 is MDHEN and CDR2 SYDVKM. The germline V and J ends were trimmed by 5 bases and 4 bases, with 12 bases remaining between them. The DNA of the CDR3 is TGTGCCAGCAGTGAAGGACTGCCTAATCAGCCCCAGCATTTT. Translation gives CASSEGLPNQPQHF.

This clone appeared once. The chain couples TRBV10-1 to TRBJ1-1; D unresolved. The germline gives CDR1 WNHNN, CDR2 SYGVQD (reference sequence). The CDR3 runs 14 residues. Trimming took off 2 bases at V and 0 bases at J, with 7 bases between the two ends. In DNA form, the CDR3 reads TGCGCCAGCAGTGAGGACGGAGTGAACACTGAAGCTTTCTTT. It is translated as CASSEDGVNTEAFF.

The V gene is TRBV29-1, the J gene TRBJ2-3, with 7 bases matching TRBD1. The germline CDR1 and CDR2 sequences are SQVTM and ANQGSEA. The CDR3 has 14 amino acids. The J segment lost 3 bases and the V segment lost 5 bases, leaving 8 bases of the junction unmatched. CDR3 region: CSVSVTGSTDTQYF. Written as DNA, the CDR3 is TGCAGCGTTTCGGTGACAGGGTCGACAGATACGCAGTATTTT.

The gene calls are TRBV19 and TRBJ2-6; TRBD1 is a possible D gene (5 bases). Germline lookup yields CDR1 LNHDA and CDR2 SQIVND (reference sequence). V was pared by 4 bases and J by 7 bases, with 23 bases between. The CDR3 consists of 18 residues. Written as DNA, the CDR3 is TGTGCCAGTAGTAGTCTTGTAAGGGGTTCAGGTATAGCCAACGTCCTGACTTTC. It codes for CASSSLVRGSGIANVLTF.

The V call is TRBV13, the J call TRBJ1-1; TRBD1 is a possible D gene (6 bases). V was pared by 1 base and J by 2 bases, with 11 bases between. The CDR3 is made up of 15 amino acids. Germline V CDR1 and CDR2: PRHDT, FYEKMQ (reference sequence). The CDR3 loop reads CASSLVPGVNTEAFF. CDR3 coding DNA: TGTGCCAGCAGCTTAGTACCAGGGGTTAACACTGAAGCTTTCTTT.

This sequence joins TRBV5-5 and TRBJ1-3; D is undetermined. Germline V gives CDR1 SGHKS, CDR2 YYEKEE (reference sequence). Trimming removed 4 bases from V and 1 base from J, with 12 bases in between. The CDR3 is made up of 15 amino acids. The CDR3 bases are TGTGCCAGCAGCCTAGCGTGGACTTCTGGAAACACCATATATTTT. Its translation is CASSLAWTSGNTIYF.

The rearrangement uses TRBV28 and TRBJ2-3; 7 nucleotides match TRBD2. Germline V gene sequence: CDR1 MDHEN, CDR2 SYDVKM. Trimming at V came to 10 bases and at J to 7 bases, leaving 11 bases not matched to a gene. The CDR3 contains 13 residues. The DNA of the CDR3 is TGTGCCACCTCAGCGGGGTTGTTGAATACGCAGTATTTT. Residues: CATSAGLLNTQYF.

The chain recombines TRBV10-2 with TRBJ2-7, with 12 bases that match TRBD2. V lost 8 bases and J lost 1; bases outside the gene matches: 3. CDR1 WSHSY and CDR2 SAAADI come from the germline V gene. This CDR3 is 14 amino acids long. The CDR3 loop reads CASQLAGGSYEQYF. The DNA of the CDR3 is TGCGCCAGCCAACTAGCGGGGGGATCCTACGAGCAGTACTTC.

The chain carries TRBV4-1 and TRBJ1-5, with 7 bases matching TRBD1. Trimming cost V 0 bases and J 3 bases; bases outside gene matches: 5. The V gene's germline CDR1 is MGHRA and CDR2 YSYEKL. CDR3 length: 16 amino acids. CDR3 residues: CASSQDGTGVNQPQHF. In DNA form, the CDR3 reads TGCGCCAGCAGCCAAGATGGAACAGGGGTCAATCAGCCCCAGCATTTT.